This TCR beta chain was captured by sequencing in a study of beta chain features in type 1 diabetes. Germline V gives CDR1 GTSNPN, CDR2 SVGIG (reference sequence). The CDR3 length is 13 residues. Trimming removed 2 bases from V and 0 bases from J, with 7 bases in between. Investigators reverse transcribed all isolated RNA, so they sequenced expressed TCRB transcripts. TCRdb's copy holds only in-frame clones and misses some; the assay was immunoSEQ multiplex PCR. Among about 450,000 clones listed, 10% to 12% were seen once. The chain recombines TRBV30 with TRBJ1-1; perhaps TRBD1 as D (5 bases). Sequencing was performed on naive CD4+ T cells from blood. This receptor was identified in a woman between 18 and 29 years old in good health. DNA of the CDR3: TGTGCCTGGAGTAGAGGGGTGAACACTGAAGCTTTCTTT. It specifies CAWSRGVNTEAFF.